This T cell receptor (beta chain) comes out of a study of technical replicates of blood from several donors. Some clones are missing from TCRdb's copy, which holds only in-frame ones; the method was immunoSEQ multiplex PCR. The table has tens of thousands of clones, 93% seen once. CDR3 length: 15 residues. The V end lost 4 bases, the J end lost 0 bases, and 7 bases lay between the germline ends. From germline, CDR1 is MNHEY and CDR2 SVGAGI. V gene TRBV6-5 combines with J gene TRBJ1-6, with D hard to call. This clonotype was obtained from a human donor in good health. Sequencing was done on a sample of T cells isolated from PBMCs. DNA of the CDR3: TGTGCCAGCAGTTTCGGGAGCTCCTATAATTCACCCCTCCACTTT. Protein sequence: CASSFGSSYNSPLHF.